These 25 T cell receptor beta chains were all obtained from the same sample, sequenced in a study of control samples from healthy donors and cancer patients. TCRdb keeps only in-frame clones here, not all; method: immunoSEQ multiplex PCR. Here the sample spans 85,000 to 90,000 clones, approximately 89% being singletons. Sequenced: blood. These receptors came from a man aged 25-45 years in good health.

The chain links TRBV7-2 to TRBJ2-3; 12 bases agree with TRBD2. In germline, CDR1 is SGHTA, CDR2 FQGNSA. This CDR3 has 17 residues. J lost 0 bases, V lost 5 bases, and 6 bases had no gene match. In nucleotides, the CDR3 is TGTGCCAGCAGCCCCTCTAGCGGGGGGGGGAGCACAGATACGCAGTATTTT. Translation gives CASSPSSGGGSTDTQYF.

This chain links TRBV5-1 with TRBJ2-5; tentatively, D is TRBD2 (5 bases). The V end lost 1 base, the J end lost 2 bases, and 18 bases lay between the germline ends. The germline gives CDR1 SGHRS, CDR2 YFSETQ. The CDR3 runs 17 residues. The CDR3 DNA is TGCGCCAGCAGCTTGTACTCTCCATCACTAGGACAAGAGACCCAGTACTTC. It is translated as CASSLYSPSLGQETQYF.

This chain links TRBV6-1 with TRBJ1-5; D gene unclear. The V gene's germline CDR1 is MNHNS and CDR2 SASEGT. This CDR3 contains 16 residues. Trimming left V 3 bases short and J 4 bases short, with 16 bases between. The CDR3: CASSDFQGKGNQPQHF. The CDR3 region has the DNA TGTGCCAGCAGTGATTTTCAAGGTAAAGGGAATCAGCCCCAGCATTTT.

The rearrangement joins TRBV12-3 or TRBV12-4 to TRBJ2-6; D unresolved. Trimming took off 10 bases at V and 0 bases at J, with 7 bases between the two ends. This CDR3 contains 13 residues. CDR3 in amino acids: CATTSSGANVLTF. For the CDR3, the DNA is TGTGCCACCACGAGCTCTGGGGCCAACGTCCTGACTTTC.

This clone appeared a few times. The chain carries TRBV2 and TRBJ2-2; D is undetermined. CDR3 size: 11 residues. CDR1 SNHLY and CDR2 FYNNEI come from the germline V gene. V was clipped by 2 bases and J by 5 bases, with 0 bases between them. CDR3 nucleotides: TGTGCCAGCAGTGAAACCGGGGAGCTGTTTTTT. It translates to CASSETGELFF.

This clone has a single count. V and J are TRBV2 and TRBJ1-2, with 8 bases fitting TRBD1. The CDR3 spans 17 residues. The trim removed 3 bases at V and 4 bases at J, leaving 13 bases unmatched. CDR1 and CDR2 from the germline V gene are SNHLY and FYNNEI. The CDR3 DNA is TGTGCCAGCAGTGACGTGGACAGGGCAACGTCGGGCTATGGCTACACCTTC. This sequence encodes CASSDVDRATSGYGYTF.

The V call is TRBV7-8, the J call TRBJ2-1; 9 bases align to TRBD1. This CDR3 is built from 15 residues. The J segment lost 6 bases and the V segment lost 1 base, leaving 4 bases of the junction unmatched. The germline gives CDR1 SGHVS, CDR2 FQNEAQ. The CDR3, as DNA: TGTGCCAGCAGCTTAGAAGGGGGACAGGGCAATGAGCAGTTCTTC. Translating it yields CASSLEGGQGNEQFF.

J is TRBJ2-2 and V is TRBV24-1, with D perhaps matching TRBD1 (6 bases). CDR1 is KGHDR and CDR2 is SFDVKD in the germline V gene. The CDR3 is 18 amino acids. Trimming removed 4 bases at V and 1 base at J, with 18 bases between. The CDR3 nucleotides read TGTGCCACCAGTGACCAGGGGTCGGGACGAAGGAACACCGGGGAGCTGTTTTTT. It translates to CATSDQGSGRRNTGELFF.

Concerning this clone: The sample holds other DNA sequences that translate to the same CDR3. The chain employs TRBV6-5 and TRBJ1-4; 9 positions match TRBD1. CDR1 MNHEY and CDR2 SVGAGI come from the germline V gene. The CDR3 runs 16 residues. The ends lost 0 bases at V and 8 bases at J; junction bases unmatched: 7. CDR3 region: CASSYSGGQGGEKLFF. In nucleotides, the CDR3 is TGTGCCAGCAGTTACTCGGGGGGACAGGGAGGAGAAAAACTGTTTTTT.

On this clone itself: One end of the junction is discordant with germline, which a read error may explain. The V and J genes are TRBV5-1 and TRBJ2-5; 12 positions agree with TRBD2. Germline V gene lookup returns CDR1 SGHRS and CDR2 YFSETQ. The CDR3 has 15 residues. The CDR3 is CASSLGTSGQETQYF. The CDR3 nucleotides are TGCGCCAGCAGTTTGGGGACTAGCGGGCAAGAGACCCAGTACTTC.

The CDR3 is CSVATGKDTEAFF. CDR3 coding DNA: TGCAGCGTTGCGACAGGGAAGGACACTGAAGCTTTCTTT. The V gene is TRBV29-1, the J gene TRBJ1-1, with 7 nucleotides matching TRBD1. The germline gives CDR1 SQVTM, CDR2 ANQGSEA. The trim removed 4 bases at V and 3 bases at J, leaving 5 bases unmatched. The CDR3 extends over 13 amino acids.

V is TRBV6-5 and J is TRBJ2-7; D perhaps matches TRBD2 (5 bases). Germline V gives CDR1 MNHEY, CDR2 SVGAGI. The V gene lost 7 bases and the J gene lost 2 bases, with 18 bases spanning the gap. The CDR3 extends over 15 amino acids. CDR3 DNA: TGTGCCAGCACCACGGGGAGCACACCAACCTACGAGCAGTACTTC. This translates into CASTTGSTPTYEQYF.

This chain joins TRBV7-8 and TRBJ2-5; 10 bases agree with TRBD2. The CDR3 extends over 15 amino acids. Losses at the gene ends were 3 bases for V and 2 bases for J; bases not matched to a gene: 3. CDR1 is SGHVS, CDR2 FQNEAQ, per germline. CDR3 DNA: TGTGCCAGCAGCTTTCCAGCGGGGGGGCAAGAGACCCAGTACTTC. Residues: CASSFPAGGQETQYF. Full variable domain (rest looked up from reference TRBV7-8 and TRBJ2-5): GAGVSQSPRYKVAKRGQDVALRCDPISGHVSLFWYQQALGQGPEFLTYFQNEAQLDKSGLPSDRFFAERPEGSVSTLKIQRTQQEDSAVYLCASSFPAGGQETQYFGPGTRLLVL.

The J gene is TRBJ2-6, the V gene TRBV7-8, with TRBD1 identical over 9 bases. V was clipped by 5 bases and J by 0 bases; unmatched bases: 11. The length of the CDR3 is 19 residues. Germline V gene sequence: CDR1 SGHVS, CDR2 FQNEAQ. Here the CDR3 DNA reads TGTGCCAGCAGCGCCCGGGACAGGGCCTCCCTCTCTGGGGCCAACGTCCTGACTTTC. Encoded protein: CASSARDRASLSGANVLTF. Full variable domain (missing parts from reference TRBV7-8 and TRBJ2-6): GAGVSQSPRYKVAKRGQDVALRCDPISGHVSLFWYQQALGQGPEFLTYFQNEAQLDKSGLPSDRFFAERPEGSVSTLKIQRTQQEDSAVYLCASSARDRASLSGANVLTFGAGSRLTVL.

This clone has a single count. The chain links TRBV14 to TRBJ1-2, with a possible D match to TRBD1 (6 bases). Trimming took off 5 bases at V and 8 bases at J, with 15 bases between the two ends. The germline V gene encodes CDR1 SGHDN and CDR2 FVKESK. The CDR3 covers 13 residues. The CDR3 region has the DNA TGTGCCAGCAGCATAATCCCGGGGACAGGCTACACCTTC. Protein: CASSIIPGTGYTF.

This sequence joins TRBV6-1 and TRBJ2-7; the D gene is possibly TRBD1 (6 bases). V dropped 1 base and J dropped 3 bases, with 10 bases sitting between them. In germline, CDR1 is MNHNS, CDR2 SASEGT. This CDR3 is 14 amino acids long. The DNA for the CDR3 is TGTGCCAGCAGTGAAGTAGCCAGGGGCTACGAGCAGTACGTC. Residues: CASSEVARGYEQYV.

This chain links TRBV6-5 with TRBJ1-3; D gene ambiguous. CDR1 and CDR2 from the germline V gene are MNHEY and SVGAGI. Trimming removed 3 bases at V and 0 bases at J, with 9 bases between. This CDR3 is 15 amino acids long. In DNA, the CDR3 is TGTGCCAGCAGTTATACGAGGAGCTCTGGAAACACCATATATTTT. This gives the protein CASSYTRSSGNTIYF.

V and J are TRBV15 and TRBJ1-2; 10 nucleotides match TRBD1. Trimming removed 0 bases from V and 5 bases from J; junction bases left unmatched: 6. This CDR3 is 16 amino acids long. CDR1 LNHNV and CDR2 YYDKDF come from the germline V gene (reference sequence). The DNA for the CDR3 is TGTGCCACCAGCAGAGAGTTGACAGGGGGCAAATATGGCTACACCTTC. This sequence encodes CATSRELTGGKYGYTF.

The V and J genes are TRBV2 and TRBJ2-1; 7 positions agree with TRBD1. CDR1 and CDR2 (germline): SNHLY, FYNNEI. Trimming removed 3 bases from V and 4 bases from J; junction bases left unmatched: 9. The CDR3 has 16 amino acids. The CDR3 DNA reads as TGTGCCAGCAGTGAGGGTGACAGGGTGCCTTACAATGAGCAGTTCTTC. This translates into CASSEGDRVPYNEQFF. Full variable domain (missing parts from reference TRBV2 and TRBJ2-1): EPEVTQTPSHQVTQMGQEVILRCVPISNHLYFYWYRQILGQKVEFLVSFYNNEISEKSEIFDDQFSVERPDGSNFTLKIRSTKLEDSAMYFCASSEGDRVPYNEQFFGPGTRLTVL.

This sequence joins TRBV28 and TRBJ1-3; D may be TRBD1 (5 bases). CDR1 is MDHEN and CDR2 is SYDVKM in the germline V gene. The CDR3 totals 17 residues. Trimming shortened V by 7 bases and J by 5 bases, and 24 bases separated the two germline ends. In nucleotides, the CDR3 is TGTGCCAGCACTCCTCCGACCCCCGGGACGGGGAGAAACACCATATATTTT. This translates into CASTPPTPGTGRNTIYF. Using reference TRBV28 and TRBJ1-3 for the parts outside the CDR3, the full variable domain is DVKVTQSSRYLVKRTGEKVFLECVQDMDHENMFWYRQDPGLGLRLIYFSYDVKMKEKGDIPEGYSVSREKKERFSLILESASTNQTSMYLCASTPPTPGTGRNTIYFGEGSWLTVV.

The chain recombines TRBV2 with TRBJ1-1; D ambiguous. This CDR3 contains 13 residues. The germline CDR1 and CDR2 sequences are SNHLY and FYNNEI. V was pared by 3 bases and J by 3 bases, with 8 bases between. CDR3 nucleotide sequence: TGTGCCAGCAGTGAGACGAGGGACACTGAAGCTTTCTTT. Translation gives CASSETRDTEAFF.

The chain carries TRBV2 and TRBJ2-5, with 8 positions matching TRBD1. Trimming took 5 bases from V and 1 from J; bases not matched to a gene: 6. Germline CDR1 and CDR2: SNHLY and FYNNEI. The CDR3 extends over 15 amino acids. The CDR3 is CASSLDRGPQETQYF. Here the CDR3 DNA reads TGTGCCAGCAGTCTCGACAGGGGCCCCCAAGAGACCCAGTACTTC.

The chain recombines TRBV27 with TRBJ1-1; possibly TRBD1 for D (5 bases). There are 14 residues in the CDR3. CDR1 MNHEY and CDR2 SMNVEV come from the germline V gene (reference sequence). V was clipped by 5 bases and J by 5 bases, with 15 bases between them. DNA of the CDR3: TGTGCCAGCAGTCCAATTGGGGAGGGGACTGAAGCTTTCTTT. It is translated as CASSPIGEGTEAFF.

As DNA, the CDR3 is TGTGCCAGCAGCTTTAGACAGGGGGGTCAGCCCCAGCATTTT. As protein: CASSFRQGGQPQHF. V is TRBV7-2 and J is TRBJ1-5; 9 bases line up with TRBD1. Germline CDR1 reads SGHTA; CDR2 reads FQGNSA. V shed 3 bases and J 6 bases; nucleotides not matched to a gene: 3. The CDR3 contains 14 residues.

The V and J genes are TRBV12-5 and TRBJ2-5; D is unclear. CDR3 length: 13 residues. Trimming stripped 3 bases from V and 1 base from J, with 6 bases between. CDR1 and CDR2 (germline): LGHNT, FRNRAP. The CDR3 sequence: CASGLWGQETQYF. The CDR3 region has the DNA TGTGCTAGTGGTTTATGGGGCCAAGAGACCCAGTACTTC. Combining the CDR3 with reference TRBV12-5 and TRBJ2-5 gives the whole variable domain DARVTQTPRHKVTEMGQEVTMRCQPILGHNTVFWYRQTMMQGLELLAYFRNRAPLDDSGMPKDRFSAEMPDATLATLKIQPSEPRDSAVYFCASGLWGQETQYFGPGTRLLVL.